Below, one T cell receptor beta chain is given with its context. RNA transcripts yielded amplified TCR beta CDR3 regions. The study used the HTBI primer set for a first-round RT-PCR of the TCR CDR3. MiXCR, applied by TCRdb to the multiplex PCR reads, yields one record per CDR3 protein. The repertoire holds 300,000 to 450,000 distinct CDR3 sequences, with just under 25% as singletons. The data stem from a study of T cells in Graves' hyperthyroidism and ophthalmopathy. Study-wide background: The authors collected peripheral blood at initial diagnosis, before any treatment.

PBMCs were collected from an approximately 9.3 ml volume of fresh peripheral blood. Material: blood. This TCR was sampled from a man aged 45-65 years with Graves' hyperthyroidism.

The CDR3 protein is CASSQRPPGLAGGPQNEQFF. The CDR3, as DNA: TGTGCCAGCAGCCAAAGGCCCCCGGGACTAGCGGGAGGGCCTCAGAATGAGCAGTTCTTC. This sequence joins TRBV4-2 and TRBJ2-1, with 16 bases lining up with TRBD2. V lost 2 bases to trimming and J lost 7 bases; unmatched junction nucleotides: 14. This CDR3 is 20 amino acids long. In germline, CDR1 is LGHNA, CDR2 YNFKEQ.